This T cell receptor (beta chain) is from a study of PD-1 blockade in classical Hodgkin lymphoma. The ends were cut back, 4 bases at V and 7 bases at J, with 19 bases in the middle. Germline CDR1 reads SEHNR; CDR2 reads FQNEAQ (reference sequence). The CDR3 extends over 16 amino acids. Every patient relapsed after autologous stem cell transplantation, and brentuximab vedotin exposure varied. This table comes from immunoSEQ multiplex PCR, and its TCRdb copy is limited to in-frame clones, with some not included. Of fewer than 15,000 clones in the sample, 80% were seen once. Study-level findings and limits: Prior to therapy, complete responders displayed diversity much like that of newly diagnosed patients. Reported findings placed baseline TCR diversity lower in newly diagnosed patients (compared with healthy donors). CD4+ TCR diversity rose significantly by C4D1, and CD8+ TCR diversity did not. Exclusion applied to patients who initiated nivolumab less than 1 year following ASCT.

Remarks on this clone: Its antigen is as yet unknown.

The TCR was taken from a human donor with classical Hodgkin lymphoma. Source: peripheral blood mononuclear cells (PBMCs), taken at baseline. V and J are TRBV7-9 and TRBJ1-4, with a tentative D call TRBD1 (5 bases). The CDR3 reads CASSSGYRGRGEKLFF. The CDR3 coding sequence is TGTGCCAGCAGCTCCGGTTACCGGGGACGAGGTGAAAAACTGTTTTTT.